This T cell receptor (beta chain) was captured by sequencing in a study of early T cells in non-severe SARS-CoV-2 infection. Whole-study context: The study sequenced bulk RNA from unsorted whole blood, with chains unpaired. Regarding the study as a whole: VDJdb matching skewed toward anti-spike CD8 responses, missing private and CD4 specificities.

Trimming cost V 3 bases and J 4 bases; bases outside gene matches: 12. The CDR3 has 17 residues. Germline CDR1 is MDHEN and CDR2 is SYDVKM. Researchers attached unique molecular identifiers to individual cDNA molecules. TCRdb used MiXCR to reprocess the 5' RACE reads, holding one entry per CDR3 protein. The table shows tens of thousands of distinct CDR3 sequences, with approximately 2.9% occurring only once. The table lists this clonotype with many counts. Antigen unknown. Input material: whole blood. The rearrangement uses TRBV28 and TRBJ2-5, with 9 bases that match TRBD2. The sequence was collected from an adult who was a healthcare worker with PCR-confirmed SARS-CoV-2 infection or an uninfected control (not recorded which). Here the CDR3 DNA reads TGTGCCAGCAGTTTGGGGGGGCTAGCGGGGAGTCGAGAGACCCAGTACTTC. This codes for CASSLGGLAGSRETQYF.